This is a list of T cell receptor beta chains from one sample in a study of T cell changes during pregnancy in multiple sclerosis. The data were produced by immunoSEQ multiplex PCR, yet TCRdb's version contains in-frame clones alone and is incomplete. The sample includes 75,000 to 80,000 clones, 80% to 95% seen only once; the top ten take around 0.75%. This material consisted of peripheral blood, taken in the second trimester of pregnancy. These receptors all come from a female donor in good health, enrolled as a control in a pregnancy study. The CDR3 runs from the conserved cysteine through the conserved F or W. Fields, in order: CDR3 length, J gene, clone size, V gene, D gene, CDR3 DNA, CDR3 protein. The D gene is left open where the match is weak. Some rows mark clone size as missing; the rest say once, few, many or name a class of expanded clone.

14,TRBJ1-3,NA,TRBV30,TRBD1,TGTGCCGGAGACCGGGACAGGGGGTCAAACACCATATATTTT,CAGDRDRGSNTIYF
12,TRBJ2-1,NA,TRBV6-6,NA,TGTGCCAGCATGACGGGGGACGGTGAGCAGTTCTTC,CASMTGDGEQFF
14,TRBJ2-7,NA,TRBV27,TRBD1,TGTGCCAGCAGCCCGGGACAGGGGTCGAGGGAGCAGTACTTC,CASSPGQGSREQYF
14,TRBJ2-7,NA,TRBV11-3,NA,TGTGCCAGCAGCCCAACGACAGCAACCTACGAGCAGTACTTC,CASSPTTATYEQYF
15,TRBJ2-7,once,TRBV9,NA,TGTGCCAGCAGCGCCGGGGCGAGCGGGCATTACGAGCAGTACTTC,CASSAGASGHYEQYF
12,TRBJ2-7,NA,TRBV11-3,NA,TGTGCCAGCGGGGGGTTTTCCTACGAGCAGTACTTC,CASGGFSYEQYF
15,TRBJ2-1,once,TRBV9,TRBD2,TGTGCCAGCAGCCGGACTAGCGGGGGTACAGATGAGCAGTTCTTC,CASSRTSGGTDEQFF
16,TRBJ2-3,NA,TRBV11-3,TRBD2,TGTGCCAGCAGCAGGGTAGCGGGGGGAAGCACAGATACGCAGTATTTT,CASSRVAGGSTDTQYF
14,TRBJ2-7,NA,TRBV21-1,NA,TGTGCCAGCCTTGGCCGCCAAACCCCCTACGAGCAGTACTTC,CASLGRQTPYEQYF
14,TRBJ1-3,NA,TRBV4-1,NA,TGCGCCAGCAGCCCAGGGTTTCTTGGAAACACCATATATTTT,CASSPGFLGNTIYF
13,TRBJ2-2,NA,TRBV4-3,NA,TGCGCCAGCAGCCTGACTAGGGCCGGGGAGCTGTTTTTT,CASSLTRAGELFF
16,TRBJ2-6,many,TRBV6-1,TRBD1,TGTGCCAGCAGTGGGACAGGGGGCTCTGGGGCCAACGTCCTGACTTTC,CASSGTGGSGANVLTF
17,TRBJ1-5,NA,TRBV7-2,NA,TGTGCCAGCAGCTTAGCGCGGACAGACTATAGCAATCAGCCCCAGCATTTT,CASSLARTDYSNQPQHF
13,TRBJ1-2,NA,TRBV18,NA,TGTGCCAGCTCACCTCGCGGGGACTATGGCTACACCTTC,CASSPRGDYGYTF
17,TRBJ2-2,NA,TRBV6-1,TRBD2,TGTGCCAGCAGGGAACTAGCGGGGGGTTCTTACACCGGGGAGCTGTTTTTT,CASRELAGGSYTGELFF
16,TRBJ1-1,NA,TRBV19,NA,TGTGCCAGTAGTATAGGAGAAGGGGGAAGGAGCACTGAAGCTTTCTTT,CASSIGEGGRSTEAFF
13,TRBJ1-6,NA,TRBV27,TRBD1,TGTGCCAGCAGTTTAGGAAGCGACAGGGGCCTGAACTTT,CASSLGSDRGLNF
15,TRBJ1-2,NA,TRBV5-4,NA,TGTGCCAGCAGCCTGGACAGAATTCTTAACTATGGCTACACCTTC,CASSLDRILNYGYTF
14,TRBJ2-5,NA,TRBV12-5,TRBD1,TGTGCTAGTGGTTTGGGGACAGGTTTAGAGACCCAGTACTTC,CASGLGTGLETQYF
15,TRBJ2-7,NA,TRBV2,TRBD2,TGTGCCAGCAGTGAATGGCAACGACTAGCCGGCGAGCAGTACTTC,CASSEWQRLAGEQYF
14,TRBJ2-5,NA,TRBV7-2,NA,TGTGCCAGCAGCTTACGGGGATTTGCGGAGACCCAGTACTTC,CASSLRGFAETQYF
15,TRBJ1-3,NA,TRBV4-3,NA,TGCGCCAGCAGCCAAGATACCGGCTCTGGAAACACCATATATTTT,CASSQDTGSGNTIYF
15,TRBJ2-1,NA,TRBV9,TRBD2,TGTGCCAGCAGCGTAGTAGCGGGGGGGCGCCCTGAGCAGTTCTTC,CASSVVAGGRPEQFF
12,TRBJ1-2,once,TRBV6-5,NA,TGTGCCAGCAGTTCCGGGAGCTATGGCTACACCTTC,CASSSGSYGYTF
16,TRBJ2-1,NA,TRBV27,NA,TGTGCCAGCAGTTTAGATATACAGCCCTCCTACAATGAGCAGTTCTTC,CASSLDIQPSYNEQFF
16,TRBJ1-2,NA,TRBV6-1,NA,TGTGCCAGCAGTGAAGCGCTTTGGCAAGCGGACTATGGCTACACCTTC,CASSEALWQADYGYTF
15,TRBJ2-1,NA,TRBV5-6,TRBD2,TGTGCCAGCATCCGGGGTATTAGCGGGGGGGCCCGACTGTTCTTC,CASIRGISGGARLFF
14,TRBJ1-1,NA,TRBV11-3,NA,TGTGCCAGCAGCTTACGAAGGGAGCCCACTGAAGCTTTCTTT,CASSLRREPTEAFF
16,TRBJ2-3,once,TRBV4-1,NA,TGCGCCAGCAGCCAAGATCTGGACAGCTACACAGATACGCAGTATTTT,CASSQDLDSYTDTQYF
13,TRBJ2-5,NA,TRBV7-2,TRBD1,TGTGCCAGCAGGTTGACAGGGCAAGAGACCCAGTACTTC,CASRLTGQETQYF
13,TRBJ1-5,NA,TRBV7-2,NA,TGTGCCAGCAGCTTATCTGTCAATCAGCCCCAGCATTTT,CASSLSVNQPQHF
15,TRBJ2-7,once,TRBV5-6,TRBD1,TGTGCCAGCAGCTCCGGGACAGGTTCCCCCTACGAGCAGTACTTC,CASSSGTGSPYEQYF
14,TRBJ2-7,NA,TRBV5-1,NA,TGCGCCAGCAGCTCGACAATTAACTCCTACGAGCAGTACTTC,CASSSTINSYEQYF
15,TRBJ2-2,NA,TRBV19,NA,TGTGCCAGTAGTTTGGGGGGACTGAACACCGGGGAGCTGTTTTTT,CASSLGGLNTGELFF
12,TRBJ1-2,NA,TRBV25-1,NA,TGTGCCGTCGGGGGATCCCACTATGGCTACACCTTC,CAVGGSHYGYTF
14,TRBJ1-2,once,TRBV7-2,TRBD1,TGTGCCAGCAGCTTGCCCGGGACAGACTATGGCTACACCTTC,CASSLPGTDYGYTF
11,TRBJ1-2,few,TRBV19,NA,TGTGCCGGGGGGAATAGCGGAAGCTACACCTTC,CAGGNSGSYTF
14,TRBJ1-1,NA,TRBV21-1,NA,NA,CASSVGTGNTEAFF
15,TRBJ1-2,NA,TRBV19,NA,TGTGCCAGTACGGTCGGACAGCCGGTAAACTATGGCTACACCTTC,CASTVGQPVNYGYTF
15,TRBJ2-1,NA,TRBV10-3,TRBD2,TGTGCCATCAGTGAGTCGTTAGCGGGGGACAATGAGCAGTTCTTC,CAISESLAGDNEQFF
16,TRBJ2-5,NA,TRBV19,TRBD1,TGTGCCAGTAGTATTGGGGTTCAGACAGGGAAAGAGACCCAGTACTTC,CASSIGVQTGKETQYF
14,TRBJ1-1,NA,TRBV10-2,TRBD1,TGCGCCAGCATACAGACAGGGTCGAATGCCGGGGCTTTCTTT,CASIQTGSNAGAFF
14,TRBJ1-2,NA,TRBV4-2,NA,TGTGCCAGCAGCCAAGACCCCCGGGGATATGGCTACACCTTC,CASSQDPRGYGYTF
12,TRBJ2-2,NA,TRBV5-5,NA,TGTGCCAGCAGCTTGGCGGGCGGGGAGCTGTTTTTT,CASSLAGGELFF
16,TRBJ2-7,NA,TRBV7-8,TRBD2,TGTGCCAGCAGCTTAGGGGGGTTTAGCGGGAGCTACGAGCAGTACTTC,CASSLGGFSGSYEQYF
14,TRBJ1-4,once,TRBV5-6,NA,TGTGCCAGCAGCTTGGGGGCCACCAATGAAAAACTGTTTTTT,CASSLGATNEKLFF
14,TRBJ1-1,NA,TRBV4-1,NA,TGCGCCAGCAGCCAAGGGGAAGGGGACACTGAAGCTTTCTTT,CASSQGEGDTEAFF
15,TRBJ2-6,NA,TRBV6-5,NA,TGTGCCAGCAGCGAACAGGCCTCTGGGGCCAACGTCCTGACTTTC,CASSEQASGANVLTF